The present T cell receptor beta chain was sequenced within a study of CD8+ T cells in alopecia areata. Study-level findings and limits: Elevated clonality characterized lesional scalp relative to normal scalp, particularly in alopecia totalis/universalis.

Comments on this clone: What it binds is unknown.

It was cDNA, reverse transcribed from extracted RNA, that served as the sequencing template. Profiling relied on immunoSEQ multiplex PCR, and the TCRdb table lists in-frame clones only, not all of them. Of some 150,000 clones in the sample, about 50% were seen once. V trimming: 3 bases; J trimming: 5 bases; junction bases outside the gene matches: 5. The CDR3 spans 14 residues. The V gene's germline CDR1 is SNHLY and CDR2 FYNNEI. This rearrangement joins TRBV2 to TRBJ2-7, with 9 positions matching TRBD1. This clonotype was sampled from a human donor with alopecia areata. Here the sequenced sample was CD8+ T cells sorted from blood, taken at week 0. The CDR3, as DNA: TGTGCCAGCAGTGAGTGGACAGGGGATGACGAGCAGTACTTC. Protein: CASSEWTGDDEQYF.